Below, one T cell receptor beta chain is given with its context. The antigen is not known. Over several immunoSEQ plates, each subset's genomic DNA was distributed in even portions. Clones were sequenced by immunoSEQ multiplex PCR, and TCRdb holds only the in-frame ones, with some missing. Of over a million clones detected, more than 75% appear once; the ten largest clones hold about 0.52%. The data were taken from a study of shared clonotypes between healthy human individuals. Adult Caucasians living in Nashville, Tennessee made up all of the donors. Splitting of CD4+ cells produced CD45RA+ naive and CD45RA-negative memory subsets. Trimming cost V 1 base and J 7 bases, with 10 bases left between them. Germline V gene lookup returns CDR1 LGHNA and CDR2 YSLEER. CDR3 length: 14 residues. Regarding the study as a whole: It was only blood that was sampled, and tissue repertoires likely differ.

Sequences were obtained from memory CD4+ T cells from PBMCs. The sample's subset: CD45RA-negative fraction. The clonotype comes from a man aged 18 to 35 in good health. Some clones in this sample may be carry-over from other donors' samples. This chain joins TRBV4-3 and TRBJ2-2, with D possibly TRBD1 on 5 matching bases. The CDR3 sequence is CASSQARANGELFF. CDR3 coding DNA: TGCGCCAGCAGCCAAGCCAGGGCGAACGGGGAGCTGTTTTTT.